This note documents a single TCR beta chain sequence. Other nucleotide sequences from this sample produce the same CDR3. Germline-derived CDR1 and CDR2 are LGHDT and YNNKEL (reference sequence). The CDR3 has 15 residues. J lost 2 bases, V lost 1 base, and 0 bases had no gene match. As processed by the authors: Cell counts per sample came from amplifying reference gene primers. This table comes from immunoSEQ multiplex PCR, and its TCRdb copy is limited to in-frame clones, with some not included. V and J calls and clone size are those listed in that table; D and trimming were worked out from the DNA. The table lists 65,000 to 95,000 clones, 88% of them singletons, with about 7.3% in the top ten. The entry originates in a study of blood T cell repertoires in COVID-19. About the study: The United States, Italy and Spain provided the acute and convalescent COVID-19 samples. PBMCs, B-cell-depleted T cells, or T cells provided the cDNA or gDNA that made up the material.

The sequence was collected from a man in his 70s with acute or convalescent COVID-19. Sequencing was done on a sample of peripheral blood. This chain joins TRBV3-1 (or the pseudogene TRBV3-2) and TRBJ1-5, with TRBD1 matching 9 bases. CDR3 protein: CASSQGQGGNQPQHF. The CDR3 coding sequence is TGTGCCAGCAGCCAAGGACAGGGGGGCAATCAGCCCCAGCATTTT.